This T cell receptor (beta chain) emerged from a study of blood T cell repertoires in COVID-19. At the level of the study: Researchers got acute and convalescent COVID-19 samples from the United States, Italy and Spain. PBMCs, B-cell-depleted T cells, or T cells provided the cDNA or gDNA that made up the material.

The CDR3 extends over 17 amino acids. Trimming left V 4 bases short and J 2 bases short, with 18 bases between. Germline V gene sequence: CDR1 SGHNT, CDR2 YYREEE (reference sequence). Authors' data handling: Nucleated cell number was recorded as an estimate derived from reference gene primer amplification. Measured with immunoSEQ multiplex PCR; TCRdb has only the in-frame clones, and not every one. The V and J calls and clone size are taken from that table; D and trimming were inferred from the DNA. The table records a few hundred thousand clones, approximately 80% of them present only once. This sequence was found in a woman in her 40s who had recovered from COVID-19. Material: peripheral blood. This chain joins TRBV5-4 and TRBJ1-4; no reliable D call. CDR3 nucleotide sequence: TGTGCCAGCAGCCAAACCGGGATGGGCATTACTAATGAAAAACTGTTTTTT. Residues: CASSQTGMGITNEKLFF. Combining the CDR3 with reference TRBV5-4 and TRBJ1-4 gives the whole variable domain ETGVTQSPTHLIKTRGQQVTLRCSSQSGHNTVSWYQQALGQGPQFIFQYYREEENGRGNFPPRFSGLQFPNYSSELNVNALELDDSALYLCASSQTGMGITNEKLFFGSGTQLSVL.